The subject of this entry is one T cell receptor (beta chain). This entry comes from a study of PD-1 blockade in classical Hodgkin lymphoma. The data were produced by immunoSEQ multiplex PCR, yet TCRdb's version contains in-frame clones alone and is incomplete. The sample lists over 10,000 clones, over 75% occurring once. Every single patient, without exception, relapsed after autologous stem cell transplantation, and brentuximab vedotin exposure varied. CDR1 and CDR2 from the germline V gene are SGHRS and YFSETQ. The CDR3 has 14 residues. The trim removed 3 bases at V and 2 bases at J, leaving 4 bases unmatched.

The source of this sequence is a human donor with classical Hodgkin lymphoma. Sequencing used peripheral blood mononuclear cells (PBMCs), obtained at baseline. The chain joins TRBV5-1 to TRBJ2-7; 8 nucleotides agree with TRBD1. The CDR3 reads CASSSRQGPYEQYF. CDR3 bases: TGCGCCAGCAGCTCACGACAGGGGCCCTACGAGCAGTACTTC.